The rows below give T cell receptor beta chains drawn from one sample of a study of blood T cell repertoires in COVID-19. Using immunoSEQ multiplex PCR, the repertoire was profiled, and TCRdb retains in-frame clones only, with some absent. The sample carries roughly 250,000 clones, under 85% recorded once. Sample: peripheral blood. The origin of the receptors is a woman between 35 and 50 years old with active or convalescent COVID-19. Both conserved end residues are part of each CDR3. Each record gives: D gene, J gene, V gene, clone size, CDR3 protein, CDR3 DNA. The D gene is left open where the match is weak. Clone size appears in some rows only: once, few, many, or a class for an expanded clone.

d_call: -
j_call: TRBJ1-2
v_call: TRBV10-3
clone_size: few
cdr3_aa: CAISELETGRYGYTF
cdr3_nt: TGTGCCATCAGTGAGTTGGAGACAGGTCGCTATGGCTACACCTTC

d_call: -
j_call: TRBJ2-1
v_call: TRBV28
clone_size: -
cdr3_aa: CASSPYRSPNEQFF
cdr3_nt: TGTGCCAGCAGTCCATACAGGAGCCCCAATGAGCAGTTCTTC

d_call: -
j_call: TRBJ1-5
v_call: TRBV3-1/TRBV3-2
clone_size: -
cdr3_aa: CASSRDRTSNQPQHF
cdr3_nt: TGTGCCAGCAGCCGTGACAGGACCTCGAATCAGCCCCAGCATTTT

d_call: -
j_call: TRBJ1-1
v_call: TRBV3-1/TRBV3-2
clone_size: few
cdr3_aa: CASSQDPSNTEAFF
cdr3_nt: TGTGCCAGCAGCCAAGACCCCTCGAACACTGAAGCTTTCTTT

d_call: -
j_call: TRBJ2-2
v_call: TRBV13
clone_size: once
cdr3_aa: CASREGGSSGGVGELFF
cdr3_nt: TGTGCCAGCAGGGAAGGAGGTAGTAGCGGAGGGGTCGGGGAGCTGTTTTTT

d_call: -
j_call: TRBJ2-5
v_call: TRBV14
clone_size: -
cdr3_aa: CASSQGLSPQETQYF
cdr3_nt: TGTGCCAGCAGCCAAGGACTGAGCCCGCAAGAGACCCAGTACTTC

d_call: TRBD1
j_call: TRBJ2-1
v_call: TRBV5-1
clone_size: -
cdr3_aa: CASSLEGASNEQFF
cdr3_nt: TGCGCCAGCAGCTTGGAGGGGGCAAGCAATGAGCAGTTCTTC

d_call: -
j_call: TRBJ1-1
v_call: TRBV6-5
clone_size: -
cdr3_aa: CASSYLEMGEAFF
cdr3_nt: TGTGCCAGCAGTTACCTAGAAATGGGTGAAGCTTTCTTT

d_call: -
j_call: TRBJ1-2
v_call: TRBV7-9
clone_size: -
cdr3_aa: CASSLAGVKGYTF
cdr3_nt: TGTGCCAGCAGCTTAGCAGGGGTGAAGGGCTACACCTTC

d_call: TRBD1
j_call: TRBJ1-2
v_call: TRBV7-9
clone_size: -
cdr3_aa: CASSIPGQLEGGYTF
cdr3_nt: TGTGCCAGCAGCATACCGGGACAGCTTGAGGGTGGCTACACCTTC

d_call: -
j_call: TRBJ2-3
v_call: TRBV7-2
clone_size: -
cdr3_aa: CASSPVLWGVADTQYF
cdr3_nt: TGTGCCAGCAGCCCTGTTTTGTGGGGGGTGGCAGATACGCAGTATTTT

d_call: -
j_call: TRBJ2-7
v_call: TRBV27
clone_size: -
cdr3_aa: CASSFRPRGEQYF
cdr3_nt: TGTGCCAGCAGTTTTCGGCCCCGGGGCGAGCAGTACTTC

d_call: -
j_call: TRBJ2-1
v_call: TRBV11-3
clone_size: -
cdr3_aa: CASSLNTYNEQFF
cdr3_nt: TGTGCCAGCAGCTTGAACACATACAATGAGCAGTTCTTC

d_call: -
j_call: TRBJ2-1
v_call: TRBV25-1
clone_size: -
cdr3_aa: CASTAGTRQFF
cdr3_nt: TGTGCCAGCACGGCGGGAACTAGGCAGTTCTTC

d_call: -
j_call: TRBJ2-2
v_call: TRBV24-1
clone_size: -
cdr3_aa: CATSARVYTGELFF
cdr3_nt: TGTGCCACCAGTGCCCGGGTGTACACCGGGGAGCTGTTTTTT

d_call: TRBD2
j_call: TRBJ2-7
v_call: TRBV5-4
clone_size: -
cdr3_aa: CASSHGTSGASYEQYF
cdr3_nt: TGTGCCAGCAGCCATGGGACTAGCGGTGCGTCCTACGAGCAGTACTTC

d_call: -
j_call: TRBJ1-1
v_call: TRBV6-5
clone_size: once
cdr3_aa: CASKLPGGTEAFF
cdr3_nt: TGTGCCAGCAAACTCCCGGGGGGCACTGAAGCTTTCTTT

d_call: TRBD2
j_call: TRBJ2-1
v_call: TRBV5-1
clone_size: -
cdr3_aa: CASSPTFGTSGGEWEQFF
cdr3_nt: TGCGCCAGCAGCCCAACCTTCGGGACTAGCGGGGGGGAGTGGGAGCAGTTCTTC

d_call: -
j_call: TRBJ1-1
v_call: TRBV5-1
clone_size: -
cdr3_aa: CASAKFGENTEAFF
cdr3_nt: TGCGCCAGTGCAAAGTTCGGGGAGAACACTGAAGCTTTCTTT

d_call: -
j_call: TRBJ1-5
v_call: TRBV5-1
clone_size: -
cdr3_aa: CASSSQGIEGQPQHF
cdr3_nt: TGCGCCAGCAGCTCTCAGGGAATTGAAGGTCAGCCCCAGCATTTT

d_call: -
j_call: TRBJ1-2
v_call: TRBV24-1
clone_size: -
cdr3_aa: CATSDPRGVGGDGYTF
cdr3_nt: TGTGCCACCAGTGATCCCCGTGGGGTCGGAGGGGATGGCTACACCTTC

d_call: -
j_call: TRBJ1-1
v_call: TRBV5-1
clone_size: once
cdr3_aa: CASTAGWNTEAFF
cdr3_nt: TGCGCCAGCACGGCAGGCTGGAACACTGAAGCTTTCTTT

d_call: TRBD1
j_call: TRBJ2-4
v_call: TRBV6-2/TRBV6-3
clone_size: -
cdr3_aa: CASSLLPGTGRNIQYF
cdr3_nt: TGTGCCAGCAGTTTACTACCCGGGACAGGGAGAAACATTCAGTACTTC

d_call: TRBD1
j_call: TRBJ2-6
v_call: TRBV5-4
clone_size: -
cdr3_aa: CASSGTGTGPSGANVLTF
cdr3_nt: TGTGCCAGCAGCGGAACCGGGACAGGGCCCTCTGGGGCCAACGTCCTGACTTTC

d_call: -
j_call: TRBJ1-1
v_call: TRBV29-1
clone_size: -
cdr3_aa: CSAQTVNTEAFF
cdr3_nt: TGCAGCGCTCAGACAGTGAACACTGAAGCTTTCTTT

d_call: TRBD2
j_call: TRBJ2-3
v_call: TRBV29-1
clone_size: -
cdr3_aa: CSVTFGGGAVTQYF
cdr3_nt: TGCAGCGTTACTTTTGGCGGGGGGGCCGTCACGCAGTATTTT

d_call: -
j_call: TRBJ2-1
v_call: TRBV5-1
clone_size: -
cdr3_aa: CASSLASGSYNEQFF
cdr3_nt: TGCGCCAGCAGCTTGGCGTCGGGCTCCTACAATGAGCAGTTCTTC

d_call: TRBD2
j_call: TRBJ2-7
v_call: TRBV7-3
clone_size: -
cdr3_aa: CASSPSGLPTYEQYF
cdr3_nt: TGTGCCAGCAGCCCGTCGGGACTACCCACCTACGAGCAGTACTTC

d_call: -
j_call: TRBJ1-1
v_call: TRBV14
clone_size: -
cdr3_aa: CARVGGTEAFF
cdr3_nt: TGTGCCAGAGTCGGGGGCACTGAAGCTTTCTTT

d_call: TRBD2
j_call: TRBJ2-2
v_call: TRBV5-1
clone_size: -
cdr3_aa: CASARRGGIGENTGELFF
cdr3_nt: TGCGCCAGCGCCCGGAGGGGAGGGATTGGCGAGAACACCGGGGAGCTGTTTTTT

d_call: -
j_call: TRBJ1-1
v_call: TRBV19
clone_size: -
cdr3_aa: CASRLEAMGTEAFF
cdr3_nt: TGTGCCAGTAGACTGGAGGCGATGGGCACTGAAGCTTTCTTT

d_call: TRBD2
j_call: TRBJ2-1
v_call: TRBV28
clone_size: -
cdr3_aa: CASSPSGGYNGQFF
cdr3_nt: TGTGCCAGCAGCCCTAGCGGGGGATACAATGGGCAGTTCTTC

d_call: -
j_call: TRBJ2-5
v_call: TRBV18
clone_size: -
cdr3_aa: CASSPEETQYF
cdr3_nt: TGTGCCAGCTCACCAGAGGAGACCCAGTACTTC

d_call: -
j_call: TRBJ2-5
v_call: TRBV19
clone_size: -
cdr3_aa: CASSGGGAAQETQYF
cdr3_nt: TGTGCCAGTAGTGGAGGGGGGGCTGCACAAGAGACCCAGTACTTC

d_call: -
j_call: TRBJ1-1
v_call: TRBV4-1
clone_size: few
cdr3_aa: CASSQRQDTEAFF
cdr3_nt: TGCGCCAGCAGCCAAAGGCAGGACACTGAAGCTTTCTTT

d_call: -
j_call: TRBJ1-2
v_call: TRBV10-3
clone_size: -
cdr3_aa: CAISHGEEVQRFHGYTF
cdr3_nt: TGTGCCATCAGCCATGGCGAGGAAGTTCAGAGATTTCATGGCTACACCTTC

d_call: TRBD2
j_call: TRBJ2-5
v_call: TRBV5-4
clone_size: -
cdr3_aa: CASSLVAGGPKTQYF
cdr3_nt: TGTGCCAGCAGCTTGGTGGCGGGGGGGCCGAAGACCCAGTACTTC

d_call: -
j_call: TRBJ1-2
v_call: TRBV4-2
clone_size: -
cdr3_aa: CASSQDNQGYYGYTF
cdr3_nt: TGTGCCAGCAGCCAAGATAATCAGGGTTACTATGGCTACACCTTC